This T cell receptor (beta chain) was sequenced for a study of blood T cell repertoires in COVID-19. Overall study: Italy, Spain and the United States were the sources of the convalescent and acute COVID-19 samples. T cells, B-cell-depleted T cells, or PBMCs supplied cDNA or gDNA.

CDR3 length equals 14 residues. Germline V gene sequence: CDR1 GTSNPN, CDR2 SVGIG (reference sequence). The J segment lost 5 bases and the V segment lost 3 bases, leaving 5 bases of the junction unmatched. In its sample, this clone was seen once. Original processing methods: Amplifying reference gene primers gave estimates of nucleated cell counts. Sequencing used immunoSEQ multiplex PCR; TCRdb keeps in-frame clones, though not all of them. That table furnishes V, J and clone size, whereas the DNA furnished D and trimming. The table includes fewer than 250,000 clones, approximately 91% detected once. V is TRBV30 and J is TRBJ1-5; 9 nucleotides agree with TRBD1. This clonotype was obtained from a woman in her sixties or seventies with acute or convalescent COVID-19. The sample consisted of peripheral blood. The CDR3 spells CAWRGTGRDQPQHF. CDR3 nucleotides: TGTGCCTGGAGGGGGACAGGGCGGGATCAGCCCCAGCATTTT. The full variable domain, with the rest looked up from reference TRBV30 and TRBJ1-5, is SQTIHQWPATLVQPVGSPLSLECTVEGTSNPNLYWYRQAAGRGLQLLFYSVGIGQISSEVPQNLSASRPQDRQFILSSKKLLLSDSGFYLCAWRGTGRDQPQHFGDGTRLSIL.